This T cell receptor beta chain appears in the sequencing data of a study of T cells in tuberculosis. For the study at large: CD1B tetramers identified T cells specific for mycobacterial lipid GMM.

The length of the CDR3 is 15 residues. CDR1 and CDR2 (germline): SGDLS, YYNGEE. Between the trimmed V and J ends, which lost 0 bases and 0 bases, there was a span of 6 bases. Thawed, overnight-rested PBMC were stained with GMM-loaded CD1B tetramer, viability dye and anti-CD3, then sorted. C32 glucose monomycolate from Rhodococcus equi was loaded onto the CD1B tetramers. PBMC for tetramer sorting were first depleted of CD14-expressing monocytes. This clone was observed a few times. The repertoire was sequenced with immunoSEQ multiplex PCR; TCRdb's copy has only in-frame clones and lacks some. The sample lists about 59,000 clones; about 86% were seen once.

The TCR was taken from an adult woman with latent tuberculosis. This chain links TRBV9 with TRBJ2-2; D not certain. Sequencing was carried out using CD1b-GMM tetramer-negative cells sorted from PBMCs. CDR3: CASSVGPSNTGELFF. The DNA for the CDR3 is TGTGCCAGCAGCGTAGGGCCATCGAACACCGGGGAGCTGTTTTTT.